The 7 T cell receptor beta chains below were found in one sample sequenced in a study of T cell responses to AZD1222 COVID-19 vaccine. TCRdb keeps only in-frame clones here, not all; method: immunoSEQ multiplex PCR. The table includes 150,000 to 200,000 clones, 85% to 90% detected once. The starting material was peripheral blood, obtained on day 0 of AZD1222 vaccination. The receptors were sampled from an adult in good health.

The V and J genes are TRBV12-3 or TRBV12-4 and TRBJ2-2; D might be TRBD2 (6 bases). The CDR3 has 13 residues. With 2 bases removed from V and 5 bases from J, the gap between germline ends came to 6 bases. CDR3 in amino acids: CASSLRETGELFF. CDR3 DNA: TGTGCCAGCAGTTTACGGGAGACCGGGGAGCTGTTTTTT.

This clone has just one count. The J gene is TRBJ2-5, the V gene TRBV6-5; possibly TRBD1 for D (6 bases). The V gene's germline CDR1 is MNHEY and CDR2 SVGAGI. The CDR3 length is 13 residues. The V end was cut by 6 bases, the J end by 5 bases, with 13 bases between. The CDR3: CASRVGAWETQYF. Written as DNA, the CDR3 is TGTGCCAGCAGGGTGGGGGCATGGGAGACCCAGTACTTC.

The chain employs TRBV7-3 and TRBJ2-1, with TRBD2 as a possible D gene (6 bases). Trimming stripped 2 bases from V and 6 bases from J, with 14 bases between. CDR3 length: 15 residues. Germline V gene lookup returns CDR1 SGHTA and CDR2 FQGTGA. The chain's CDR3 is CASSLLVGLVNEQFF. As DNA, the CDR3 is TGTGCCAGCAGCTTATTGGTGGGACTGGTCAATGAGCAGTTCTTC.

In its sample, this clone was seen once. The rearrangement links TRBV6-6 to TRBJ1-5, with 7 nucleotides matching TRBD1. CDR1 MNHNY and CDR2 SVGAGI come from the germline V gene (reference sequence). The trim removed 8 bases at V and 10 bases at J, leaving 8 bases unmatched. The CDR3 spans 12 residues. The CDR3 loop reads CASDRAGEPQHF. The CDR3 nucleotides are TGTGCCAGCGACAGGGCGGGAGAACCCCAGCATTTT.

The chain uses TRBV2 and TRBJ2-3, with 7 bases matching TRBD1. J was trimmed by 5 bases and V by 4 bases; bases with no gene match: 0. Germline V gene sequence: CDR1 SNHLY, CDR2 FYNNEI. This CDR3 comprises 12 residues. CDR3 DNA sequence: TGTGCCAGCAGTGGGACAGGAGATACGCAGTATTTT. Its protein product is CASSGTGDTQYF.

The V call is TRBV28, the J call TRBJ2-3, with 13 positions matching TRBD2. Germline assignment: CDR1 MDHEN and CDR2 SYDVKM. V lost 4 bases, J lost 2 bases, and 9 bases stayed unmatched. This CDR3 comprises 18 residues. The CDR3, as DNA: TGTGCCAGCAGTTCCCCCTTCGGACTAGCGGGGGACACAGATACGCAGTATTTT. Residues: CASSSPFGLAGDTDTQYF.

The chain uses TRBV6-5 and TRBJ1-3; 9 nucleotides line up with TRBD1. The CDR3 consists of 15 residues. V shed 11 bases and J 2 bases; nucleotides not matched to a gene: 10. Germline CDR1 and CDR2: MNHEY and SVGAGI. CDR3 in DNA: TGTGCCGGGAAGGAGGGACAGGGCCCTGGAAACACCATATATTTT. This gives the protein CAGKEGQGPGNTIYF.